This passage covers 8 T cell receptor beta chains from one sample sequenced in a study of T cell responses to AZD1222 COVID-19 vaccine. TCRdb's table, derived via immunoSEQ multiplex PCR, lists solely in-frame clones and lacks some. The sample has more than 90,000 clones, about 88% seen once; the top ten hold roughly 15%. The input for sequencing was peripheral blood, taken 28 days after the second AZD1222 dose. The receptors were gathered from an adult who received the AZD1222 COVID-19 vaccine.

This clone was found once. The CDR3 region is CAARPERYEQYF. The CDR3 DNA reads TGTGCCGCGAGGCCAGAACGATACGAGCAGTACTTC. The V and J genes are TRBV10-3 and TRBJ2-7; the D is unclear. Germline V gene data show CDR1 as ENHRY and CDR2 as SYGVKD. V lost 11 bases, J lost 4 bases, and 15 bases lay in between. CDR3 length: 12 residues.

The chain links TRBV27 to TRBJ1-1, with D unresolved. The CDR3 runs to 13 residues. V lost 5 bases to trimming and J lost 4 bases, with 11 bases between them. Germline CDR1 MNHEY, CDR2 SMNVEV (reference sequence). The CDR3 nucleotides are TGTGCCAGCAGTCGACACGGATCCACTGAAGCTTTCTTT. Protein sequence: CASSRHGSTEAFF.

This chain joins TRBV3-1 (or the pseudogene TRBV3-2) and TRBJ2-1, with D perhaps TRBD1 (5 bases). This CDR3 spans 14 amino acids. Germline loops: CDR1 LGHDT, CDR2 YNNKEL (reference sequence). V was pared by 2 bases and J by 15 bases, with 20 bases between. CDR3 in DNA: TGTGCCAGCAGCCAATCTTCGGTTTCAGGGAAGCCGTTCTTC. Its protein product is CASSQSSVSGKPFF.

The CDR3 DNA sequence: TGTGCCAGTAAAGCGTACCGTGTCGCAGATACGCAGTATTTT. Translation: CASKAYRVADTQYF. V and J are TRBV19 and TRBJ2-3; D is unresolved. In germline, CDR1 is LNHDA, CDR2 SQIVND (reference sequence). The CDR3 has 14 residues. V lost 7 bases, J lost 4 bases, and 15 bases lay in between.

This chain uses TRBV18 with TRBJ2-1, with TRBD2 identical over 12 bases. The V gene's germline CDR1 is KGHSH and CDR2 LQKENI. The CDR3 loop spans 15 amino acids. V shed 6 bases and J 9 bases; nucleotides not matched to a gene: 9. This chain's CDR3 is CASSPGLAGRVEQFF. CDR3 DNA: TGTGCCAGCTCGCCTGGACTAGCGGGAAGGGTTGAGCAGTTCTTC.

This clone was detected only once. This chain uses TRBV12-3 or TRBV12-4 with TRBJ1-2; 7 bases match TRBD1. The length of the CDR3 is 13 residues. With V trimmed by 6 bases and J by 4 bases, 5 bases remained unmatched. CDR3 sequence: CASSIQGSYGYTF. In DNA form, the CDR3 reads TGTGCCAGCAGCATACAGGGGTCCTATGGCTACACCTTC.

CDR3 region: CASSLPGSPLHF. In DNA form, the CDR3 reads TGTGCCAGCAGCTTGCCAGGTTCACCCCTCCACTTT. The chain is built from TRBV7-2 and TRBJ1-6, with D unclear. The V gene's germline CDR1 is SGHTA and CDR2 FQGNSA. This CDR3 comprises 12 residues. Trimming cost V 3 bases and J 9 bases, with 6 bases left between them.

CDR3: CASSWRQWQETQYF. The DNA for the CDR3 is TGTGCCAGCAGCTGGAGGCAGTGGCAAGAGACCCAGTACTTC. This sequence joins TRBV5-5 and TRBJ2-5; a possible D gene is TRBD2 (5 bases). The CDR3 covers 14 residues. V was clipped by 3 bases and J by 2 bases, with 11 bases between them. Per the germline V gene, CDR1 is SGHKS and CDR2 is YYEKEE (reference sequence).